This T cell receptor (beta chain) came from a study of blood T cell repertoires in COVID-19. Study background: Samples came from the United States, Italy and Spain, spanning acute and convalescent COVID-19.

In the original analysis: Nucleated cell counts were estimated from reference gene primer amplification. Here immunoSEQ multiplex PCR was the method, and the copy in TCRdb shows in-frame clones only, minus some. V and J calls and clone size follow that table, whereas D and trimming were derived from the DNA. This sample has 250,000 to 350,000 clones, with roughly 80% found just once. The CDR3 runs to 14 residues. Germline V gene lookup returns CDR1 MNHEY and CDR2 SVGAGI. The V gene end was trimmed by 2 bases and the J gene end by 5 bases; junction bases not matched to a gene: 3. Followed longitudinally, the Seattle patients had been enrolled during active infection.

V gene TRBV6-5 combines with J gene TRBJ2-5; 9 bases agree with TRBD1. The source material was peripheral blood. The clonotype originates from a person aged 65 to 85 with COVID-19, enrolled during active disease. CDR3 in amino acids: CASSYGTGFETQYF. DNA of the CDR3: TGTGCCAGCAGTTACGGGACAGGGTTTGAGACCCAGTACTTC.